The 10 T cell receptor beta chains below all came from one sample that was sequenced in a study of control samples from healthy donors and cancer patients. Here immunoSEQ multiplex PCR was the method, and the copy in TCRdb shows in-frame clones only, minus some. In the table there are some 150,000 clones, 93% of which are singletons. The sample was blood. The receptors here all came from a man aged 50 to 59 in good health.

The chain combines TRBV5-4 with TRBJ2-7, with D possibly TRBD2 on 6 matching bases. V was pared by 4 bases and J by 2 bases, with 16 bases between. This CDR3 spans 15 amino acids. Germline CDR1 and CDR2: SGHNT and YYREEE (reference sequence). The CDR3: CASSIHGTLAYEQYF. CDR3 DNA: TGTGCCAGCAGCATCCACGGGACTCTCGCCTACGAGCAGTACTTC.

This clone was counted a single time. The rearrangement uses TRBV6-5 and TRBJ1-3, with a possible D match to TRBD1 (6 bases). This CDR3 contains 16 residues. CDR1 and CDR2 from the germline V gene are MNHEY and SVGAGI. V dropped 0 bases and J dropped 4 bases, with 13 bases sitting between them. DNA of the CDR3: TGTGCCAGCAGTTACTCACCCTCCGGGACAGGAAACACCATATATTTT. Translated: CASSYSPSGTGNTIYF.

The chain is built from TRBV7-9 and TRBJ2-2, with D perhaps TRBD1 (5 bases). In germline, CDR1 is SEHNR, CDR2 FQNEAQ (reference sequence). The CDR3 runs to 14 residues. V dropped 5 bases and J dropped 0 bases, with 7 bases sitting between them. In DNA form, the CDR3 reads TGTGCCAGCAGCCCGGACACGAACACCGGGGAGCTGTTTTTT. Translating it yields CASSPDTNTGELFF.

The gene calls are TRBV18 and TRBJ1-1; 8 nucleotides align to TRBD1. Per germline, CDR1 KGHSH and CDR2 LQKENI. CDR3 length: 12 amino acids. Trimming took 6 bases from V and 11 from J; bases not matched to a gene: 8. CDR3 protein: CASSLDRDTAFF. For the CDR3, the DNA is TGTGCCAGCTCTCTGGACAGGGACACGGCTTTCTTT.

This CDR3 is CASRSGTSGRGQFF. The CDR3 region has the DNA TGTGCCAGCAGGTCCGGGACTAGCGGGAGGGGGCAGTTCTTC. The chain employs TRBV28 and TRBJ2-1; 16 positions match TRBD2. Germline V gene data show CDR1 as MDHEN and CDR2 as SYDVKM. Trimming took 6 bases from V and 12 from J; bases not matched to a gene: 5. The CDR3 consists of 14 residues.

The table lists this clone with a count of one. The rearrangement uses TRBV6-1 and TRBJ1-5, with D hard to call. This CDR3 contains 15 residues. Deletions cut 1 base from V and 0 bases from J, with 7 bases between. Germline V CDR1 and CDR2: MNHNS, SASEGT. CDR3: CASSEGSSSNQPQHF. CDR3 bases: TGTGCCAGCAGTGAAGGAAGTTCTAGCAATCAGCCCCAGCATTTT.

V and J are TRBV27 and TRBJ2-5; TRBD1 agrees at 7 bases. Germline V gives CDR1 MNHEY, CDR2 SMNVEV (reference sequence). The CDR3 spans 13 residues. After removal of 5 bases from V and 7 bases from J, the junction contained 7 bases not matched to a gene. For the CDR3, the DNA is TGTGCCAGCAGTATACAGGGGATGGGGACCCAGTACTTC. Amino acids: CASSIQGMGTQYF.

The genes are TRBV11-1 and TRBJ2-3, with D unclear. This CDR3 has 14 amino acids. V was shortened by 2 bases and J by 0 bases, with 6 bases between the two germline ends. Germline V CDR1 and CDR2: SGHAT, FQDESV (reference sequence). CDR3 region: CASSLWRSTDTQYF. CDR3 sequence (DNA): TGTGCCAGCAGCTTATGGCGAAGCACAGATACGCAGTATTTT.

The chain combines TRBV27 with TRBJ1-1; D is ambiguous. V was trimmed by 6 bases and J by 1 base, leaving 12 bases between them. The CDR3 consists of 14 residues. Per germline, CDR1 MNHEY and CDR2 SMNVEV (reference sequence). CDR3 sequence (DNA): TGTGCCAGCAGAGTAAGTCAGGCGAACACTGAAGCTTTCTTT. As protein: CASRVSQANTEAFF.

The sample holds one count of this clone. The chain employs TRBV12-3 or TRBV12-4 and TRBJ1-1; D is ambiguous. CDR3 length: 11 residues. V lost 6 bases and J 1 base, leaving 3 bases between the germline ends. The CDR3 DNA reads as TGTGCCAGCAGCCAGAACACTGAAGCTTTCTTT. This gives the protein CASSQNTEAFF.